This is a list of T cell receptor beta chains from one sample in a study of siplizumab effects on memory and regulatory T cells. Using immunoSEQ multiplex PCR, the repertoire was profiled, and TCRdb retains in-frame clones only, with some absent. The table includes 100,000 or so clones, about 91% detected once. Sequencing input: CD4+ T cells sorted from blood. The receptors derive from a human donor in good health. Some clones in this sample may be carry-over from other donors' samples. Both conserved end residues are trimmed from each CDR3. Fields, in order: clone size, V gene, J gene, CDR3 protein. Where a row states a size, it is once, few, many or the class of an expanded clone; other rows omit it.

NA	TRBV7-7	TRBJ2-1	ASSLGRSDNEQF
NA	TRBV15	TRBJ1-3	ATTSRGGLGNTIY
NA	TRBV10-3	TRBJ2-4	AISESKGFAKNIQY
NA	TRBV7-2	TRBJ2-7	ASARASASYEQY
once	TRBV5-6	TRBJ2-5	ASSPGLAGGPEETQY
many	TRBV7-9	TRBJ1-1	ASSYSWEQGYRMNTEAF
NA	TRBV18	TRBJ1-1	ASSQGAGTEAF
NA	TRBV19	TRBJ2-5	ATQGWRDMRETQY
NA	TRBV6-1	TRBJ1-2	ASSRGYTDYGYT
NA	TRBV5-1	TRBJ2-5	ASSSGTSGETQY
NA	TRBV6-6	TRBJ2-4	ASSNRGNIQY
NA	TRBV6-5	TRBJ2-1	ASSYSFLPHFNEQF
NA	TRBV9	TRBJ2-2	ASSVGSPPEGELF
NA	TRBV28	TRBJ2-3	ASSLGTDTQY
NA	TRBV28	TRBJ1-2	ASSLGGQGLLYGYT
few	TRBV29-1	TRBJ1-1	SVQPLTWNTEAF
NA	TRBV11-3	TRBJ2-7	ASSQDNYEQY
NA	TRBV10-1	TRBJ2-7	ASSETGRLASSYEQY
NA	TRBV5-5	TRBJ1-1	ASSLTGMNTEAF
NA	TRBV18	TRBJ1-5	ASSRDRLIAQH
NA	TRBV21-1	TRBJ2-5	ASSNETGTSGLGEETQY
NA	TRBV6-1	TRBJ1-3	ASSGHTGFLTIY
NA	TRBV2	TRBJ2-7	ASIKDRTGHYEQY
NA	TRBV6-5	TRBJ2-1	ASSYGRMNEQF
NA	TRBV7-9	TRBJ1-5	ASSPTGDQPQH
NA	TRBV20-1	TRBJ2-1	SAFSEPVEF
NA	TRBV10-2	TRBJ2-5	ASKSLPNEETQY
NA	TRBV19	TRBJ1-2	ASSIWDTSNYGYT